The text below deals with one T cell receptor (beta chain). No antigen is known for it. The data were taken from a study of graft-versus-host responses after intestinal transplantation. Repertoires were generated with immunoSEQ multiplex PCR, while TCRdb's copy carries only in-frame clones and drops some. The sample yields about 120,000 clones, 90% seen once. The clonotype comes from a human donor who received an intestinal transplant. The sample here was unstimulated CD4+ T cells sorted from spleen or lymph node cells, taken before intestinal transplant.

The CDR3 loop reads CASSLAGTYEQYF. The DNA for the CDR3 is TGTGCCAGCAGTTTGGCAGGTACCTACGAGCAGTACTTC. The chain is built from TRBV6-5 and TRBJ2-7; D unclear. Trimming cost V 4 bases and J 2 bases, with 9 bases left between them. This CDR3 is built from 13 residues. Germline assignment: CDR1 MNHEY and CDR2 SVGAGI.